These T cell receptor beta chains were read from a single sample in a study of CD8 T cells in ankylosing spondylitis. TCRdb recomputed calls from the 5' RACE reads with MiXCR, one row per CDR3 protein. Of roughly 26,000 distinct CDR3 sequences in the sample, 10% to 15% were seen once. The sample comprised blood. These receptors all stem from a male donor with ankylosing spondylitis or in good health (not recorded which). Both conserved end residues are part of each CDR3. A D gene is named only where the DNA matches it firmly. Size tells how often a clone was seen (once, few, many) or the class of an expanded clone, and some rows leave it out.

>TRBJ2-1|TRBV7-2|-|-
CASSPTGVFPRGFF
TGTGCCAGCAGTCCCACGGGGGTTTTCCCCCGGGGGTTCTTC
>TRBJ2-3|TRBV7-3|many|TRBD2
CASSPGLAGGYTQYF
TGTGCCAGCAGCCCCGGACTAGCGGGGGGGTATACGCAGTATTTT
>TRBJ2-3|TRBV25-1|many|-
CASSLIRGRTDTQYF
TGTGCCAGCAGTCTTATAAGGGGGAGGACAGATACGCAGTATTTT
>TRBJ2-3|TRBV20-1|-|-
CSARESGDSTNTQYF
TGCAGTGCTAGAGAAAGCGGGGACAGCACGAATACGCAGTATTTT
>TRBJ1-4|TRBV6-6|many|-
CASSYSRDGEKLFF
TGTGCCAGCAGTTATTCAAGAGACGGTGAAAAACTGTTTTTT
>TRBJ1-1|TRBV7-3|-|-
CASSPLRREMNTEAFF
TGTGCCAGCAGCCCCCTCCGGCGGGAAATGAACACTGAAGCTTTCTTT
>TRBJ2-1|TRBV20-1|many|-
CSAEGAGEYNEQFF
TGCAGTGCAGAGGGGGCGGGAGAGTACAATGAGCAGTTCTTC
>TRBJ2-3|TRBV20-1|many|-
CSARGYKSSTDTQYF
TGCAGTGCCCGGGGATACAAGTCTAGCACAGATACGCAGTATTTT
>TRBJ2-3|TRBV7-2|-|-
CASSLATVRAQYF
TGTGCCAGCAGCTTAGCGACGGTTCGGGCGCAGTATTTT
>TRBJ2-1|TRBV20-1|many|TRBD2
CSASPLAGGSYNEQFF
TGCAGTGCTAGTCCTCTAGCGGGAGGATCCTACAATGAGCAGTTCTTC
>TRBJ1-1|TRBV7-9|-|-
CASSLRIILEAEAFF
TGTGCCAGCAGCTTGCGAATCATCCTGGAAGCTGAAGCTTTCTTT
>TRBJ1-4|TRBV7-2|few|-
CASSPDRASEKLFFF
-
>TRBJ2-3|TRBV20-1|many|-
CSARGLDQVQSTDTQYF
TGCAGTGCTAGGGGGCTCGATCAAGTCCAAAGCACAGATACGCAGTATTTT
>TRBJ2-7|TRBV4-3|few|-
CASSQGITYEQYF
TGCGCCAGCAGCCAGGGGATAACCTACGAGCAGTACTTC
>TRBJ2-1|TRBV4-1|many|-
CASSRDSLNEQFF
TGCGCCAGCAGCCGAGACTCGCTCAATGAGCAGTTCTTC
>TRBJ2-2|TRBV28|few|-
CASSFDRELFF
TGTGCCAGCAGTTTTGACCGGGAGCTGTTTTTT
>TRBJ2-2|TRBV27|many|-
CASRKDSPPNTGELFF
TGTGCCAGCAGGAAAGACTCTCCTCCCAACACCGGGGAGCTGTTTTTT
>TRBJ2-2|TRBV5-1|many|-
CASSLKVGDHGELFF
TGCGCCAGCAGCTTGAAGGTGGGGGACCACGGGGAGCTGTTTTTT
>TRBJ1-1|TRBV7-2|few|TRBD1
CASSLRQGMNEAFF
TGTGCCAGCAGCCTCCGACAGGGAATGAATGAAGCTTTCTTT
>TRBJ2-2|TRBV3-1|many|-
CASSQGRANTGELFF
TGTGCCAGCAGCCAGGGAAGGGCGAACACCGGGGAGCTGTTTTTT
>TRBJ2-7|TRBV28|-|TRBD1
CASSLGQFAEQYF
TGTGCCAGCAGCCTGGGACAGTTTGCCGAGCAGTACTTC
>TRBJ2-3|TRBV29-1|many|TRBD2
CSVARTSSSTDTQYF
TGCAGCGTTGCTAGGACTAGCTCAAGCACAGATACGCAGTATTTT
>TRBJ1-6|TRBV11-2|many|-
CASSLSTAEVTFYNSPLHF
TGTGCCAGCAGCTTATCGACGGCCGAAGTGACCTTTTATAATTCACCCCTCCACTTT
>TRBJ1-1|TRBV12-3/TRBV12-4|many|TRBD1
CASTDRVPNTEAFF
TGTGCCAGCACGGACAGGGTCCCGAACACTGAAGCTTTCTTT
>TRBJ2-7|TRBV19|many|-
CASSPAGPPYEQYF
TGTGCCAGTAGTCCGGCAGGACCCCCCTACGAGCAGTACTTC
>TRBJ2-2|TRBV4-3|few|TRBD2
CASSQDSGSYTGELFF
TGCGCCAGCAGCCAGGATAGCGGGAGTTACACCGGGGAGCTGTTTTTT
>TRBJ2-1|TRBV13|-|-
CATRMYDEQFF
TGTGCCACCCGGATGTACGATGAGCAGTTCTTC